The 22 T cell receptor beta chains below come from one sample, sequenced in a study of blood T cell repertoires in COVID-19. Clones were read by immunoSEQ multiplex PCR, and TCRdb kept only the in-frame ones, dropping some. This sample carries roughly 16,000 clones, about 90% of them seen once, and the ten largest clones take roughly 5.5%. Sample: peripheral blood. The receptors come from a human donor in a cohort sampled during active COVID-19.

This clone was detected only once. V is TRBV20-1 and J is TRBJ2-1, with a tentative D call TRBD2 (6 bases). CDR1 DFQATT and CDR2 SNEGSKA come from the germline V gene (reference sequence). The CDR3 sequence is 16 residues long. V lost 3 bases, J lost 5 bases, and 20 bases lay in between. The CDR3 reads CSASVGRAGVNNEQFF. The CDR3 coding sequence is TGCAGTGCTAGTGTGGGGCGAGCGGGCGTTAACAATGAGCAGTTCTTC.

The chain uses TRBV5-6 and TRBJ2-5; D not certain. This CDR3 comprises 11 residues. Germline V gives CDR1 SGHDT, CDR2 YYEEEE. Trimming removed 2 bases at V and 5 bases at J, with 4 bases between. CDR3 loop: CASSFQETQYF. The DNA for the CDR3 is TGTGCCAGCAGCTTTCAGGAGACCCAGTACTTC. The variable domain in full, completed from reference TRBV5-6 and TRBJ2-5, reads DAGVTQSPTHLIKTRGQQVTLRCSPKSGHDTVSWYQQALGQGPQFIFQYYEEEERQRGNFPDRFSGHQFPNYSSELNVNALLLGDSALYLCASSFQETQYFGPGTRLLVL.

The rearrangement uses TRBV27 and TRBJ1-2; 8 bases are shared with TRBD1. This CDR3 comprises 19 residues. The germline gives CDR1 MNHEY, CDR2 SMNVEV (reference sequence). Trimming at V came to 6 bases and at J to 0 bases, leaving 18 bases not matched to a gene. CDR3 sequence (DNA): TGTGCCAGCAGCTTGAGAACGGGGACCGGGACAGGAGCTAACTATGGCTACACCTTC. It specifies CASSLRTGTGTGANYGYTF.

The genes are TRBV6-7 and TRBJ1-5; TRBD1 is a possible D gene (6 bases). TRBV6-7 is labeled an ORF, and its function is uncertain. The V end lost 10 bases, the J end lost 0 bases, and 13 bases lay between the germline ends. The length of the CDR3 is 14 residues. The CDR3 spells CANTRQDSNQPQHF. CDR3 coding DNA: TGTGCCAATACACGACAGGATAGCAATCAGCCCCAGCATTTT.

This sequence joins TRBV5-1 and TRBJ2-3; D might be TRBD2 (6 bases). In germline, CDR1 is SGHRS, CDR2 YFSETQ. Trimming left V 3 bases short and J 2 bases short, with 10 bases between. The CDR3 runs 14 residues. CDR3 nucleotide sequence: TGCGCCAGCAGCTATCAACTAGCCACAGATACGCAGTATTTT. This sequence encodes CASSYQLATDTQYF.

The gene calls are TRBV18 and TRBJ1-4; D call uncertain. Germline values: CDR1 KGHSH, CDR2 LQKENI. The CDR3 contains 15 residues. Trimming shortened V by 0 bases and J by 7 bases, and 12 bases separated the two germline ends. DNA for the CDR3: TGTGCCAGCTCACCACCCGGCGGGCGGACTGAAAAACTGTTTTTT. It translates to CASSPPGGRTEKLFF.

This rearrangement joins TRBV5-1 to TRBJ2-7; D possibly corresponds to TRBD1 (6 bases). The germline V gene encodes CDR1 SGHRS and CDR2 YFSETQ. The CDR3 spans 14 residues. V was trimmed by 4 bases and J by 3 bases, leaving 14 bases between them. The CDR3 region is CASSQKGQNYEQYF. CDR3 nucleotide sequence: TGCGCCAGCAGCCAAAAGGGACAAAACTACGAGCAGTACTTC.

The rearrangement joins TRBV6-1 to TRBJ2-7; perhaps TRBD1 as D (7 bases). Germline CDR1 and CDR2: MNHNS and SASEGT. Trimming removed 3 bases from V and 4 bases from J, with 19 bases in between. This CDR3 comprises 16 residues. CDR3 protein: CASSEEGAGLFYEQYF. CDR3 DNA: TGTGCCAGCAGTGAGGAGGGGGCAGGGTTGTTTTACGAGCAGTACTTC.

V is TRBV7-6 and J is TRBJ1-6; 9 bases fit TRBD1. Trimming took 5 bases from V and 9 from J; bases not matched to a gene: 8. From germline, CDR1 is SGHVS and CDR2 FNYEAQ. This CDR3 is built from 15 residues. The CDR3 is CASSLQGAMSSPLHF. CDR3 bases: TGTGCCAGCAGCCTACAGGGGGCCATGAGTTCACCCCTCCACTTT.

This chain links TRBV29-1 with TRBJ1-1; D is unresolved. The length of the CDR3 is 15 residues. CDR1 is SQVTM, CDR2 ANQGSEA, per germline. The ends were cut back, 0 bases at V and 5 bases at J, with 16 bases in the middle. The CDR3: CSVEDPLIGRTEAFF. As DNA, the CDR3 is TGCAGCGTTGAAGATCCCCTGATCGGGAGGACTGAAGCTTTCTTT.

This chain joins TRBV5-1 and TRBJ1-1; TRBD1 agrees at 9 bases. Germline CDR1 SGHRS, CDR2 YFSETQ. Unmatched junction bases numbered 2, after V lost 7 bases and J lost 1 base. CDR3 length: 13 residues. Here the CDR3 DNA reads TGCGCCAGCCAGGGACAGGGGAACACTGAAGCTTTCTTT. Translating it yields CASQGQGNTEAFF.

The chain uses TRBV2 and TRBJ2-7, with a possible D match to TRBD1 (5 bases). Germline V CDR1 and CDR2: SNHLY, FYNNEI. The CDR3 is 11 amino acids. The ends were cut back, 6 bases at V and 3 bases at J, with 6 bases in the middle. CDR3 DNA: TGTGCCAGCAGGGACAACTACGAGCAGTACTTC. Its protein product is CASRDNYEQYF.

Only one count was recorded for this clone. This chain connects TRBV12-1 to TRBJ2-7; TRBD2 is the table's D call and was not checked against the DNA. TRBV12-1 counts as a pseudogene. The CDR3 length is 15 residues. CDR3: CASSPGLAGQYEQYF. The CDR3 region has the DNA TGTGCCAGCAGCCCCGGACTAGCGGGGCAATACGAGCAGTACTTC.

This sequence joins TRBV18 and TRBJ1-2; tentative D call: TRBD1 (6 bases). Germline V gives CDR1 KGHSH, CDR2 LQKENI. V was shortened by 4 bases and J by 0 bases, with 15 bases between the two germline ends. The CDR3 sequence is 16 residues long. The CDR3 DNA follows: TGTGCCAGCTCACTACTTCGGGACAAATCTAACTATGGCTACACCTTC. The encoded protein is CASSLLRDKSNYGYTF.

The V and J genes are TRBV6-5 and TRBJ1-2; no reliable D call. This CDR3 is built from 13 residues. Germline CDR1 is MNHEY and CDR2 is SVGAGI. The V and J ends lost 2 bases and 4 bases respectively, with 8 bases between them. Here the CDR3 DNA reads TGTGCCAGCAGTTACCTGGCAGGCTATGGCTACACCTTC. As protein: CASSYLAGYGYTF.

The V gene is TRBV6-6, the J gene TRBJ1-6, with a possible D match to TRBD1 (5 bases). The length of the CDR3 is 14 residues. The germline gives CDR1 MNHNY, CDR2 SVGAGI (reference sequence). The germline V and J ends were trimmed by 6 bases and 7 bases, with 13 bases remaining between them. The CDR3 loop reads CASSDDSRNSPLHF. The CDR3 region has the DNA TGTGCCAGCAGCGACGACAGTAGGAATTCACCCCTCCACTTT.

V and J are TRBV5-4 and TRBJ2-1; no definite D call. This CDR3 spans 14 amino acids. Trimming stripped 0 bases from V and 2 bases from J, with 6 bases between. Germline-derived CDR1 and CDR2 are SGHNT and YYREEE (reference sequence). The CDR3 nucleotides read TGTGCCAGCAGCTTGGGAGCGACCTACAATGAGCAGTTCTTC. Translation gives CASSLGATYNEQFF. The full variable domain, completed using reference TRBV5-4 and TRBJ2-1, is ETGVTQSPTHLIKTRGQQVTLRCSSQSGHNTVSWYQQALGQGPQFIFQYYREEENGRGNFPPRFSGLQFPNYSSELNVNALELDDSALYLCASSLGATYNEQFFGPGTRLTVL.

The chain is built from TRBV19 and TRBJ2-7; 8 bases are shared with TRBD1. V was pared by 3 bases and J by 2 bases, with 6 bases of the junction left unmatched. Per the germline V gene, CDR1 is LNHDA and CDR2 is SQIVND (reference sequence). The length of the CDR3 is 15 residues. CDR3 sequence (DNA): TGTGCCAGTAGTATGGGACAGGCACTTACCTACGAGCAGTACTTC. Its translation is CASSMGQALTYEQYF.

This clone showed up just once. This rearrangement joins TRBV7-6 to TRBJ2-1; 10 bases agree with TRBD1. The CDR3 loop spans 14 amino acids. Per germline, CDR1 SGHVS and CDR2 FNYEAQ. Germline trimming cut 5 bases from V and 10 bases from J; bases unmatched to any gene: 8. CDR3 in amino acids: CASSRSTGQGEQFF. The CDR3 DNA is TGTGCCAGCAGCCGATCGACGGGACAGGGGGAGCAGTTCTTC.

The chain links TRBV5-1 to TRBJ2-1; TRBD1 matches at 12 bases. Germline CDR1 reads SGHRS; CDR2 reads YFSETQ. Trimming removed 1 base from V and 5 bases from J; junction bases left unmatched: 4. This CDR3 region has 16 residues. Written as DNA, the CDR3 is TGCGCCAGCAGCTTGTCCGGGACAGGGGGCCACAATGAGCAGTTCTTC. Its protein product is CASSLSGTGGHNEQFF.

The chain carries TRBV28 and TRBJ2-2; 12 bases match TRBD1. This CDR3 comprises 17 residues. Germline CDR1 and CDR2: MDHEN and SYDVKM. Trimming took 5 bases from V and 0 from J; bases not matched to a gene: 4. CDR3 in DNA: TGTGCCAGCAGTAACCGGGACAGGGGGCCGAACACCGGGGAGCTGTTTTTT. Its translation: CASSNRDRGPNTGELFF.

The chain uses TRBV28 and TRBJ2-6; D is possibly TRBD2 (5 bases). CDR1 is MDHEN and CDR2 is SYDVKM in the germline V gene. V was cut by 3 bases and J by 2 bases, with 8 bases left in between. This CDR3 is built from 15 residues. The CDR3 DNA reads as TGTGCCAGCAGTTTTCTCGGGGCTGGGGCCAACGTCCTGACTTTC. It translates to CASSFLGAGANVLTF. Filled out from reference TRBV28 and TRBJ2-6, the complete variable domain reads DVKVTQSSRYLVKRTGEKVFLECVQDMDHENMFWYRQDPGLGLRLIYFSYDVKMKEKGDIPEGYSVSREKKERFSLILESASTNQTSMYLCASSFLGAGANVLTFGAGSRLTVL.